The 6 T cell receptor beta chains below were found in one sample sequenced in a study of metastatic and nonmetastatic thyroid tumors. Before thyroid surgery, none of the patients had received any treatment. TCRdb reprocessed the PCR reads using MiXCR. The sample lists roughly 15,000 clones; about 12% were seen once. Sequencing input: blood. These receptors all come from a female donor with papillary thyroid cancer or a benign thyroid nodule (not recorded which). Some clones in this sample may be carry-over from other donors' samples.

In this sample, this clone is medium-sized. The chain carries TRBV6-6 and TRBJ1-6; the match to TRBD1 covers 7 bases. The CDR3 is 15 amino acids. Per the germline V gene, CDR1 is MNHNY and CDR2 is SVGAGI (reference sequence). V gave up 0 bases and J gave up 14 bases; unmatched junction bases: 10. DNA of the CDR3: TGTGCCAGCAGTTACTCGAAACAGGGGATCGTAACCCTCCACTTT. Translation gives CASSYSKQGIVTLHF.

This clone has more than one count but fewer than ten. The chain is built from TRBV6-1 and TRBJ1-3; no clear D. V lost 3 bases and J 3 bases, leaving 12 bases between the germline ends. The germline V gene encodes CDR1 MNHNS and CDR2 SASEGT. The CDR3 loop spans 15 amino acids. The CDR3 protein is CASSECTAYGNTIYF. As DNA, the CDR3 is TGTGCCAGCAGTGAGTGTACAGCTTATGGAAACACCATATATTTT.

This clone was detected ten times or more. The gene calls are TRBV5-1 and TRBJ1-1; D is unresolved. V was shortened by 3 bases and J by 10 bases, with 16 bases between the two germline ends. This CDR3 comprises 13 residues. CDR1 SGHRS and CDR2 YFSETQ come from the germline V gene. The CDR3 spells CASSSPGSGLAFF. The DNA of the CDR3 is TGCGCCAGCAGCTCCCCTGGGTCGGGTCTAGCTTTCTTT.

This clone was detected many times. V is TRBV20-1 and J is TRBJ1-2, with unresolved D. Trimming removed 4 bases at V and 4 bases at J, with 10 bases between. The CDR3 runs to 12 residues. CDR1 DFQATT and CDR2 SNEGSKA come from the germline V gene (reference sequence). CDR3 nucleotides: TGCAGTGCTACCCCAGTTTCCTATGGCTACACCTTC. Its translation: CSATPVSYGYTF.

This clone counts as medium-sized. The gene calls are TRBV2 and TRBJ2-7, with D possibly matching TRBD1 (5 bases). This CDR3 is built from 15 residues. Trimming left V 3 bases short and J 2 bases short, with 14 bases between. The germline V gene encodes CDR1 SNHLY and CDR2 FYNNEI. The CDR3 loop is CASSEGTGTTYEQYF. CDR3 bases: TGTGCCAGCAGTGAGGGAACAGGAACAACCTACGAGCAGTACTTC. The complete variable domain, with remaining parts taken from reference TRBV2 and TRBJ2-7, reads EPEVTQTPSHQVTQMGQEVILRCVPISNHLYFYWYRQILGQKVEFLVSFYNNEISEKSEIFDDQFSVERPDGSNFTLKIRSTKLEDSAMYFCASSEGTGTTYEQYFGPGTRLTVT.

This clone was counted ten times or more. The V and J genes are TRBV16 and TRBJ1-1, with 8 bases that match TRBD1. The CDR3 sequence is 13 residues long. Looked up from germline, CDR1 is KGHSY and CDR2 is FQNENV. V dropped 4 bases and J dropped 13; count of bases not matched to a gene: 11. The CDR3 sequence: CASSRIIDRGFFF. The CDR3 nucleotides are TGTGCCAGCAGCCGAATTATTGACAGGGGATTTTTCTTT.